This T cell receptor (beta chain) was documented in a study of post-analysis software for immune sequencing data. At the level of the study: Included among the disease courses, which were recorded for the cohort, were relapsing-remitting, secondary progressive and progressive-relapsing multiple sclerosis.

Incorporated into the TCR beta cDNA libraries were unique molecular identifiers, which served to reduce PCR and sequencing biases. TCRdb re-called the PCR reads with MiXCR, one entry per CDR3 protein. The data contain approximately 630,000 distinct CDR3 sequences, 59% of them singletons. V was cut by 6 bases and J by 6 bases, with 23 bases left in between. Germline V CDR1 and CDR2: MNHEY, SMNVEV (reference sequence). The CDR3 consists of 17 residues. Notes on the study in general: About 5 TRBV segments were more frequent in patients than controls; TRBV5-6, TRBV5-1 and TRBV20-1 belonged to this group.

As concerns this clonotype: Its antigen is as yet unknown.

The sequence was obtained from a girl under 10 years old with multiple sclerosis. Sequenced: blood. This chain links TRBV27 with TRBJ2-2; D perhaps matches TRBD1 (6 bases). CDR3 DNA sequence: TGTGCCAGCAGCCTTGGTTCTACAGGGCTCGGGGCCGGGGAGCTGTTTTTT. As protein: CASSLGSTGLGAGELFF.